Following are 6 T cell receptor beta chains from one sample sequenced in a study of spatial heterogeneity in lung cancer. As to time point: blood at routine non-recurrence follow-up after resection. TCRdb re-called the 5' RACE reads with MiXCR, one entry per CDR3 protein. The data show around 41,000 distinct CDR3 sequences, with about 22% seen just once and 6.5% to 9% held by the top ten. Source: PBMCs, taken at follow-up. These receptors originate from a female donor with early-stage non-small cell lung cancer.

This clonotype was detected only a few times. J is TRBJ1-5 and V is TRBV2, with D hard to call. The germline CDR1 and CDR2 sequences are SNHLY and FYNNEI. This CDR3 is built from 14 residues. Trimming left V 4 bases short and J 2 bases short, with 9 bases between. The CDR3 here is CASSGRGGNQPQHF. CDR3 DNA: TGTGCCAGCAGTGGCCGGGGAGGCAATCAGCCCCAGCATTTT.

This clonotype was picked up one time. This chain joins TRBV20-1 and TRBJ2-2, with 9 bases lining up with TRBD2. The CDR3 contains 19 residues. Germline loops: CDR1 DFQATT, CDR2 SNEGSKA (reference sequence). V shed 6 bases, J shed 0 bases, and the junction held 17 bases outside the gene matches. The CDR3 here is CSAPGGSGGKGPNTGELFF. DNA of the CDR3: TGCAGTGCCCCCGGGGGCAGCGGGGGGAAGGGACCGAACACCGGGGAGCTGTTTTTT.

At least ten counts were recorded for this clonotype. The gene calls are TRBV5-1 and TRBJ1-1, with a weak D call TRBD1 (5 bases). Trimming removed 4 bases from V and 5 bases from J, with 18 bases in between. The germline CDR1 and CDR2 sequences are SGHRS and YFSETQ. CDR3 length: 15 residues. CDR3 sequence: CASSLYDQGGTEAFF. The CDR3, as DNA: TGCGCCAGCAGCCTATACGACCAGGGAGGAACTGAAGCTTTCTTT.

This clonotype was seen only a few times. The chain joins TRBV19 to TRBJ2-7; TRBD1 matches at 7 bases. This CDR3 has 13 amino acids. Germline CDR1 LNHDA, CDR2 SQIVND (reference sequence). Trimming at V came to 7 bases and at J to 6 bases, leaving 9 bases not matched to a gene. CDR3 sequence (DNA): TGTGCCAGTACCGCCACGGACAGGACCGAGCAGTACTTC. Its translation is CASTATDRTEQYF.

This clonotype was recorded many times. The J gene is TRBJ2-1, the V gene TRBV20-1; 13 bases align to TRBD2. V dropped 3 bases and J dropped 12; count of bases not matched to a gene: 14. There are 16 residues in the CDR3. Germline V gives CDR1 DFQATT, CDR2 SNEGSKA (reference sequence). CDR3 DNA sequence: TGCAGTGCTAGGGATACTAGCGGGAGGGCCTGGAAGGCGCAGTTCTTC. This encodes CSARDTSGRAWKAQFF.

This clonotype was counted many times. The genes are TRBV20-1 and TRBJ1-5, with a tentative D call TRBD1 (6 bases). This CDR3 has 12 amino acids. In germline, CDR1 is DFQATT, CDR2 SNEGSKA (reference sequence). The V end lost 3 bases, the J end lost 6 bases, and 9 bases lay between the germline ends. The CDR3: CSARVGGQPQHF. CDR3 coding DNA: TGCAGTGCTAGGGTAGGGGGTCAGCCCCAGCATTTT.